The present entry profiles one T cell receptor beta chain with its context. No cognate antigen has been identified for it. The record has no base qualities; no much larger clone is one base away. The sample is drawn from a study of siplizumab effects on memory and regulatory T cells (dated by TCRdb to between 2018 and 2021). With regard to the full study: Across eight responder-stimulator pairs, mixed lymphocyte reactions were run in pairs, around 1 with siplizumab at approximately 1 ug/mL and around 1 without drug. The study looked at the effect of siplizumab, an anti-CD2 antibody, on alloreactive T-cell subsets in allogeneic mixed lymphocyte reactions made from human PBMCs. Findings and caveats that apply to the study as a whole: About 75-96% of proliferating CD4+ or CD8+ clones could not be given a naive or memory phenotype. Among mappable alloreactive CD4+ clones, the Treg-derived fraction averaged approximately 69% with siplizumab versus roughly 29% in control reactions. No functional confirmation was obtained for the suppressive function of proliferating Tregs from siplizumab cultures. Sequences below about 10^-5 frequency were poorly captured, so only a minor fraction of alloreactive clones could be mapped to unstimulated subsets. Unstimulated naive T cells appeared to be more diverse than memory T cells, and naive cells seemed to make a substantial contribution to the alloresponse. Siplizumab significantly reduced the cumulative frequency of alloreactive sequences traceable to unstimulated CD4+ memory T cells.

CDR3 length: 14 amino acids, cysteine to phenylalanine. Here the CDR3 DNA is all that survives: 42 bases in frame from base 1. The germline V gene (reference sequence) gives CDR1 as MNHNY and CDR2 as SVGAGI. V is reduced by 7 bases and J by 0 bases, leaving a spacing of 12 bases between them. The library came from the immunoSEQ multiplex PCR assay. The deep sequencing platform assayed about 10^5 TCR templates per sample. Genomic DNA extracted from sorted T cells was used for TCRbeta CDR3 sequencing. On the study's bioinformatics: The R programming language was used for clonal analysis of the TCRbeta CDR3 data. Unstimulated samples were compared with post-reaction CFSE-low samples to define alloreactive CD4+ and CD8+ clones. By matching sequences to the repertoires of sorted unstimulated Treg and non-Treg cells, each alloreactive CD4+ clone was assigned a regulatory or non-regulatory origin. TCRdb took this table from immuneACCESS and kept in-frame rearrangements with V and J called. Such tables lack part of the clones; where checked against another copy, unresolved V genes explain under half of the gap, and the rest is unexplained. That table gives V, J and clone size, and the DNA gave D and trimming. The sample data list more than 3,000 clones, and approximately 51% of these were observed just once. In total, the top ten clones hold 4.8% of the sample.

For 6 days, cells in the mixed lymphocyte reaction were kept in coculture at 37 degrees C. Responder PBMCs were labelled with CFSE and stimulator PBMCs were labelled with Violet Dye, after which the responder and stimulator PBMCs were mixed at a 1:1 ratio. Sorted unstimulated T cells and proliferating T cells recovered from mixed lymphocyte reactions were subjected to TCRbeta CDR3 sequencing. Fresh whole blood from about ten HLA-typed healthy donors served as the source for isolating PBMCs. Proliferating CFSE-low responder T cells were FACS-sorted after the mixed lymphocyte reaction for TCR sequencing.

The receptor comes from a human donor in good health; the cells came from an allogeneic mixed lymphocyte reaction. What was sequenced was CFSE-low (dividing) CD4+ T cells sorted from an allogeneic mixed lymphocyte reaction. The chain was built from TRBV6-6 and TRBJ1-1, with the D gene call left open. The nucleotide sequence is given as TGTGCCAGCACCGACCTGGGGATGAACACTGAAGCTTTCTTT. It codes for CASTDLGMNTEAFF.